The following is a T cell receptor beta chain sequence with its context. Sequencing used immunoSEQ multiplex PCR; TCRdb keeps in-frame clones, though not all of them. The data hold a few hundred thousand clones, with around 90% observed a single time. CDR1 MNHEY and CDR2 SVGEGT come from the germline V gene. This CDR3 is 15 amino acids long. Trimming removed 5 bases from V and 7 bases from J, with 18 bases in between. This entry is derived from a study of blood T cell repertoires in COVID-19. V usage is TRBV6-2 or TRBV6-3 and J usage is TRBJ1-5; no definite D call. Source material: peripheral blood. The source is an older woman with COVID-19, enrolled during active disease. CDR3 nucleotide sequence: TGTGCCAGCAGTCCCTCCTCAAAGACATCCCAGCCCCAGCATTTT. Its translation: CASSPSSKTSQPQHF.